There are many counts of the clone carrying this T cell receptor (beta chain). Its antigen is as yet unknown. TCRdb independently ran MiXCR on the reads; one entry per CDR3 protein. The table shows 150,000 to 200,000 distinct CDR3 sequences, with approximately 15% occurring only once. This sample stems from a study of T cell repertoires in cytomegalovirus infection. Study findings and constraints: The study identified carriers of CMV plus the relevant HLA from cumulative public TCR beta family frequency.

V was trimmed by 2 bases and J by 1 base, leaving 14 bases between them. Germline loops: CDR1 MNHEY, CDR2 SVGEGT. The CDR3 length is 16 residues. The receptor's source is a human donor in good health (CMV status not recorded). Some clones in this sample may be carry-over from other donors' samples. The sample comprised PBMCs. The chain recombines TRBV6-2 or TRBV6-3 with TRBJ1-1; no reliable D call. The CDR3 DNA follows: TGTGCCAGCAGTTACATTTTTGGGATGCGGAACACTGAAGCTTTCTTT. It encodes CASSYIFGMRNTEAFF.